The next 18 T cell receptor beta chains were all read from a single sample in a study of blood T cell repertoires in COVID-19. The protocol was immunoSEQ multiplex PCR, while the TCRdb copy is restricted to in-frame clones and leaves out a portion. The sample lists approximately 60,000 clones, approximately 90% occurring once. The sample consisted of peripheral blood. Every receptor here comes from a man aged 45-65 years with active COVID-19.

This clone was found once. J is TRBJ2-2 and V is TRBV11-2; TRBD1 agrees at 10 bases. CDR3 length: 15 residues. The V segment lost 5 bases and the J segment 6 bases; nucleotides outside the gene matches: 6. CDR1 SGHAT and CDR2 FQNNGV come from the germline V gene. DNA for the CDR3: TGTGCCAGCAGCCCCTGGACAGGGGGGGCCGGGGAGCTGTTTTTT. Translation: CASSPWTGGAGELFF.

This rearrangement joins TRBV23-1 to TRBJ2-7, with 9 bases aligning to TRBD1. TRBV23-1 is an ORF, with its function uncertain. V was clipped by 4 bases and J by 5 bases; unmatched bases: 9. CDR3 length equals 15 residues. The CDR3 region has the DNA TGCGCCAGCAGTCGAGGTGGGGACAGGGTCGACGAGCAGTACTTC. Translation: CASSRGGDRVDEQYF.

This rearrangement joins TRBV6-6 to TRBJ2-1, with a possible D match to TRBD1 (5 bases). The V gene's germline CDR1 is MNHNY and CDR2 SVGAGI (reference sequence). The CDR3 consists of 16 residues. Trimming took off 5 bases at V and 0 bases at J, with 14 bases between the two ends. CDR3 sequence reads: CASSPPRGDSYNEQFF. The CDR3 DNA reads as TGTGCCAGCAGTCCCCCAAGGGGTGACTCCTACAATGAGCAGTTCTTC.

The chain has TRBV9 and TRBJ2-7, with TRBD1 matching over 7 bases. The CDR3 is 15 residues long. CDR1 SGDLS and CDR2 YYNGEE come from the germline V gene. With 4 bases clipped from V and 4 bases from J, the junction kept 11 bases outside the gene matches. CDR3: CASSPTGTAIYEQYF. The CDR3 bases are TGTGCCAGCAGCCCCACCGGGACAGCGATATACGAGCAGTACTTC.

This chain uses TRBV7-2 with TRBJ2-1; 8 bases align to TRBD1. J gave up 7 bases and V 3 bases, and 5 bases lay outside the gene matches. CDR1 is SGHTA, CDR2 FQGNSA, per germline. This CDR3 has 14 residues. In DNA, the CDR3 is TGTGCCAGCAGCTTGGACAGGGATGAAAATGAGCAGTTCTTC. Protein sequence: CASSLDRDENEQFF.

This clone has just a few counts. V is TRBV5-1 and J is TRBJ1-3; D gene ambiguous. V was trimmed by 5 bases and J by 8 bases, leaving 20 bases between them. The CDR3 is 15 amino acids. Germline V gives CDR1 SGHRS, CDR2 YFSETQ. CDR3 in amino acids: CASRKAVVVTDTIYF. As DNA, the CDR3 is TGCGCCAGCAGAAAGGCCGTCGTGGTGACTGACACCATATATTTT.

CDR3 region: CASSDWPGQASYEQYF. The DNA for the CDR3 is TGTGCCAGCAGCGATTGGCCGGGACAGGCATCCTACGAGCAGTACTTC. The rearrangement uses TRBV5-4 and TRBJ2-7; 8 positions agree with TRBD1. The germline V gene encodes CDR1 SGHNT and CDR2 YYREEE (reference sequence). The CDR3 totals 16 residues. The trim removed 4 bases at V and 1 base at J, leaving 10 bases unmatched.

The genes are TRBV9 and TRBJ2-5, with 12 bases aligning to TRBD2. Matching the DNA end better, TRBJ2-7 makes the J call doubtful. The CDR3 is 16 amino acids. Germline CDR1 SGDLS, CDR2 YYNGEE. The DNA of the CDR3 is TGTGCCAGCAGCGTGGATCTAGCGGGAGGGATCTACGAGCAGTACTTC. Encoded protein: CASSVDLAGGIYEQYF.

The V call is TRBV6-5, the J call TRBJ1-5; D might be TRBD1 (6 bases). CDR3 size: 14 residues. The germline gives CDR1 MNHEY, CDR2 SVGAGI. V shed 5 bases and J shed 2 bases, with 10 bases lying between them. CDR3 in DNA: TGTGCCAGCAGTCGGGGGGCAGGCAATCAGCCCCAGCATTTT. Protein sequence: CASSRGAGNQPQHF.

The CDR3 spells CASSSIAGRETQYF. In DNA form, the CDR3 reads TGTGCCAGCAGCTCAATAGCGGGAAGAGAGACCCAGTACTTC. The chain is built from TRBV11-2 and TRBJ2-5, with 8 bases fitting TRBD2. J gave up 4 bases and V 4 bases, and 5 bases lay outside the gene matches. Germline CDR1 reads SGHAT; CDR2 reads FQNNGV. This CDR3 spans 14 amino acids.

The CDR3 region has the DNA TGTGCCAGCAGCTTAGGACTAGCGGGAGGGGAACCCTACGAGCAGTACTTC. Amino acids: CASSLGLAGGEPYEQYF. The chain combines TRBV7-9 with TRBJ2-7, with 14 bases aligning to TRBD2. The V gene end was trimmed by 1 base and the J gene end by 2 bases; junction bases not matched to a gene: 4. The germline gives CDR1 SEHNR, CDR2 FQNEAQ (reference sequence). The CDR3 extends over 17 amino acids.

V usage is TRBV7-3 and J usage is TRBJ1-1; TRBD1 matches at 7 bases. V shed 2 bases and J 3 bases; nucleotides not matched to a gene: 3. Germline CDR1 and CDR2: SGHTA and FQGTGA. This CDR3 has 14 residues. The CDR3 region is CASSLFQGDTEAFF. CDR3 DNA sequence: TGTGCCAGCAGCTTATTTCAGGGGGACACTGAAGCTTTCTTT.

This chain joins TRBV28 and TRBJ2-1; tentative D call: TRBD1 (8 bases). The V gene lost 6 bases and the J gene lost 7 bases, with 19 bases spanning the gap. Per the germline V gene, CDR1 is MDHEN and CDR2 is SYDVKM. CDR3 size: 15 residues. The CDR3 DNA reads TGTGCCAGCAGCCAAGCCACACAGGGGGGGAATGAGCAGTTCTTC. Residues: CASSQATQGGNEQFF.

The rearrangement joins TRBV6-5 to TRBJ1-5; TRBD1 agrees at 10 bases. The CDR3 runs 15 residues. After removal of 5 bases from V and 4 bases from J, the junction contained 5 bases not matched to a gene. Germline V gene data show CDR1 as MNHEY and CDR2 as SVGAGI. CDR3 bases: TGTGCCAGCAGTAAGGACAGGGGGGGGAATCAGCCCCAGCATTTT. Encoded protein: CASSKDRGGNQPQHF.

The chain joins TRBV10-3 to TRBJ2-1; 9 bases align to TRBD1. The CDR3 length is 13 residues. The V gene's germline CDR1 is ENHRY and CDR2 SYGVKD. The trim removed 2 bases at V and 9 bases at J, leaving 2 bases unmatched. This chain's CDR3 is CAISEGQGTEQFF. For the CDR3, the DNA is TGTGCCATCAGTGAGGGACAGGGGACTGAGCAGTTCTTC.

This sequence joins TRBV7-2 and TRBJ2-1; 7 bases line up with TRBD2. V gave up 3 bases and J gave up 7 bases; unmatched junction bases: 6. Germline V gene data show CDR1 as SGHTA and CDR2 as FQGNSA. The CDR3 is 14 amino acids. CDR3 sequence reads: CASSLRGSRNEQFF. In DNA form, the CDR3 reads TGTGCCAGCAGCTTGCGGGGGAGCCGGAATGAGCAGTTCTTC.

This rearrangement joins TRBV2 to TRBJ1-1; a weak D match, TRBD1 (5 bases). CDR1 is SNHLY and CDR2 is FYNNEI in the germline V gene. The CDR3 length is 16 residues. V lost 0 bases to trimming and J lost 4 bases, with 15 bases between them. In DNA form, the CDR3 reads TGTGCCAGCAGTGAAGCAAGGGGAGGAAGGGGCACTGAAGCTTTCTTT. Translated, it gives CASSEARGGRGTEAFF.

The chain recombines TRBV19 with TRBJ1-2; D unclear. V lost 7 bases and J 4 bases, leaving 13 bases between the germline ends. CDR3 length: 13 amino acids. In germline, CDR1 is LNHDA, CDR2 SQIVND (reference sequence). CDR3 nucleotide sequence: TGTGCCAGTACCACGACACCCCCCTATGGCTACACCTTC. It specifies CASTTTPPYGYTF.